In this sample, the clone carrying this T cell receptor beta chain turned up many times. This specimen belongs to a study of CD8+CD57+ T cells in acquired aplastic anemia. CDR3 and TCR beta VDJ profiling relied on a genomic DNA template. TCRdb redid the calling of the reads with MiXCR, one entry per CDR3 protein. The sample carries around 170,000 distinct CDR3 sequences, about three fifths recorded once. This CDR3 spans 14 amino acids. Trimming removed 0 bases at V and 7 bases at J, with 10 bases between. In germline, CDR1 is SGHNT, CDR2 YENEEA. This receptor was identified in a human donor in good health. The specimen sequenced was sorted CD4+, CD8+, or CD8+CD57+ T cells (not recorded which) from PBMCs. The V and J genes are TRBV11-3 and TRBJ2-1, with a weak D call TRBD2 (5 bases). CDR3 loop: CASSLEGGGNEQFF. The CDR3 coding sequence is TGTGCCAGCAGCTTAGAGGGTGGAGGAAATGAGCAGTTCTTC.